The 30 T cell receptor beta chains given below trace back to one sample, sequenced in a study of blood T cells in healthy people across ages. Then a second PCR, running roughly 6 to 11 cycles, was carried out with a sample-barcoded 5' primer and a J-beta primer mix. Each CDR3 protein is one row after TCRdb ran MiXCR on the 5' RACE reads. The sample includes 1.5 million to 2 million distinct CDR3 sequences, about two fifths of them seen just once. Sequenced: blood. The receptors derive from a human donor in good health.

The table lists this clonotype with a few counts. The rearrangement links TRBV29-1 to TRBJ1-4, with D possibly TRBD1 on 5 matching bases. Germline CDR1 and CDR2: SQVTM and ANQGSEA. V was cut by 3 bases and J by 7 bases, with 9 bases left in between. CDR3 size: 12 residues. This CDR3 is CSVEGGSEKLFF. In DNA, the CDR3 is TGCAGCGTTGAGGGGGGGAGTGAAAAACTGTTTTTT.

This chain uses TRBV4-3 with TRBJ1-1; unclear D gene. The CDR3 consists of 15 residues. Germline values: CDR1 LGHNA, CDR2 YSLEER. The V gene lost 4 bases and the J gene lost 4 bases, with 16 bases spanning the gap. CDR3 sequence (DNA): TGCGCCAGCAGCCCTCAATGGAGCGGCGGCACTGAAGCTTTCTTT. It is translated as CASSPQWSGGTEAFF.

In this sample, this clonotype turned up many times. The chain carries TRBV20-1 and TRBJ2-7; D possibly corresponds to TRBD2 (6 bases). V was cut by 5 bases and J by 4 bases, with 18 bases left in between. Germline V CDR1 and CDR2: DFQATT, SNEGSKA (reference sequence). The CDR3 consists of 14 residues. DNA for the CDR3: TGCAGTGCTGGGAAAAGATCTAGCGCTTACGAGCAGTACTTC. It codes for CSAGKRSSAYEQYF.

V is TRBV12-3 or TRBV12-4 and J is TRBJ1-1; D ambiguous. Trimming shortened V by 3 bases and J by 6 bases, and 5 bases separated the two germline ends. There are 11 residues in the CDR3. CDR3 sequence: CASSFSAEAFF. In DNA form, the CDR3 reads TGTGCCAGCAGTTTCAGTGCTGAAGCTTTCTTT.

The chain joins TRBV24-1 to TRBJ2-7; perhaps TRBD2 as D (6 bases). Between the trimmed V and J ends, which lost 5 bases and 1 base, there was a span of 17 bases. The CDR3 is 16 amino acids. The germline gives CDR1 KGHDR, CDR2 SFDVKD. The CDR3 DNA reads TGTGCCACCAGTGCCCTTAGCGGCCCTCAATCCTACGAGCAGTACTTC. It yields the protein CATSALSGPQSYEQYF.

In this sample, this clonotype turned up a few times. The chain employs TRBV7-2 and TRBJ2-4; D not certain. The J call is uncertain, as TRBJ2-7 better fits the DNA end. This CDR3 is built from 16 residues. Germline CDR1 SGHTA, CDR2 FQGNSA. The DNA for the CDR3 is TGTGCCAGCAGCCCAATCTCCTTTGGCAGGCAATACGAGCAGTACTTC. Translation: CASSPISFGRQYEQYF.

In this sample, this clonotype turned up a few times. The V gene is TRBV4-3, the J gene TRBJ2-1; TRBD2 is a possible D gene (5 bases). Looked up from germline, CDR1 is LGHNA and CDR2 is YSLEER. The CDR3 loop spans 16 amino acids. The V end was cut by 1 base, the J end by 6 bases, with 16 bases between. The CDR3 bases are TGCGCCAGCAGCCAAGGTTTAGGCGTAGGAGGCAATGAGCAGTTCTTC. It encodes CASSQGLGVGGNEQFF.

This clonotype occurred a few times. The chain employs TRBV20-1 and TRBJ1-2; D not resolved. Looked up from germline, CDR1 is DFQATT and CDR2 is SNEGSKA (reference sequence). CDR3 size: 11 residues. V was trimmed by 8 bases and J by 8 bases, leaving 15 bases between them. CDR3 sequence (DNA): TGCAGTCCCCAAGCGGGGAGCGGCTACACCTTC. Translating it yields CSPQAGSGYTF.

The genes are TRBV6-1 and TRBJ2-1; the match to TRBD2 covers 12 bases. From germline, CDR1 is MNHNS and CDR2 SASEGT. The CDR3 contains 18 residues. With 4 bases clipped from V and 7 bases from J, the junction kept 14 bases outside the gene matches. This chain's CDR3 is CASSVRPSGGAWGNEQFF. The CDR3 bases are TGTGCCAGCAGTGTCAGGCCTAGCGGGGGGGCCTGGGGAAATGAGCAGTTCTTC.

The chain carries TRBV10-3 and TRBJ1-2; D is unclear. Germline lookup yields CDR1 ENHRY and CDR2 SYGVKD. The ends were cut back, 5 bases at V and 2 bases at J, with 9 bases in the middle. The CDR3 is 13 residues long. CDR3 region: CAISSDQNYGYTF. The CDR3 nucleotides are TGTGCCATCAGTTCGGACCAGAACTATGGCTACACCTTC.

This clonotype was observed a handful of times. The J gene is TRBJ1-1, the V gene TRBV29-1, with TRBD1 as a possible D gene (5 bases). The CDR3 loop spans 12 amino acids. V lost 6 bases to trimming and J lost 4 bases, with 12 bases between them. CDR1 and CDR2 (germline): SQVTM, ANQGSEA. The CDR3 nucleotides read TGCAGCGTCGAGGGAGGGGTCACTGAAGCTTTCTTT. Translated: CSVEGGVTEAFF.

This clonotype turned up a few times. This sequence joins TRBV4-1 and TRBJ1-1, with TRBD1 matching 8 bases. This CDR3 has 15 residues. With 3 bases clipped from V and 5 bases from J, the junction kept 8 bases outside the gene matches. In germline, CDR1 is MGHRA, CDR2 YSYEKL. CDR3 coding DNA: TGCGCCAGCAGCCAGCGGACAGGGCGGGGGACTGAAGCTTTCTTT. The encoded protein is CASSQRTGRGTEAFF.

This clonotype was seen a few times. This chain joins TRBV2 and TRBJ2-1; no clear D gene. In germline, CDR1 is SNHLY, CDR2 FYNNEI. Trimming removed 8 bases at V and 0 bases at J, with 8 bases between. The CDR3 has 13 residues. The CDR3 DNA reads TGTGCCAGCTGGGCAGACTCCTACAATGAGCAGTTCTTC. It encodes CASWADSYNEQFF.

The chain carries TRBV7-6 and TRBJ2-1; 8 positions agree with TRBD2. The germline V gene has CDR1 SGHVS and CDR2 FNYEAQ. The CDR3 spans 15 residues. Trimming at V came to 5 bases and at J to 5 bases, leaving 8 bases not matched to a gene. The DNA of the CDR3 is TGTGCCAGCAGCGGCATCGGGGGGGCAAACAATGAGCAGTTCTTC. This gives the protein CASSGIGGANNEQFF.

This chain uses TRBV20-1 with TRBJ1-5; TRBD1 is a possible D gene (6 bases). V lost 1 base, J lost 6 bases, and 13 bases lay in between. Germline V lookup: CDR1 DFQATT, CDR2 SNEGSKA (reference sequence). The CDR3 consists of 14 residues. The CDR3 sequence is CSARVWDISQPQHF. The CDR3 DNA follows: TGCAGTGCTAGAGTATGGGACATTAGTCAGCCCCAGCATTTT.

This clonotype has a handful of counts. This chain joins TRBV29-1 and TRBJ2-5; D ambiguous. Trimming took off 2 bases at V and 2 bases at J, with 9 bases between the two ends. CDR3 length: 13 amino acids. The germline gives CDR1 SQVTM, CDR2 ANQGSEA. The CDR3 loop is CSVEQNQQETQYF. As DNA, the CDR3 is TGCAGCGTTGAACAAAACCAACAAGAGACCCAGTACTTC. Based on the CDR3 plus reference TRBV29-1 and TRBJ2-5, the full variable domain is SAVISQKPSRDICQRGTSLTIQCQVDSQVTMMFWYRQQPGQSLTLIATANQGSEATYESGFVIDKFPISRPNLTFSTLTVSNMSPEDSSIYLCSVEQNQQETQYFGPGTRLLVL.

The chain is built from TRBV29-1 and TRBJ2-1, with TRBD1 matching over 7 bases. CDR3 length equals 15 residues. Germline lookup yields CDR1 SQVTM and CDR2 ANQGSEA. V lost 6 bases, J lost 4 bases, and 12 bases stayed unmatched. The CDR3 region is CSVEYGTVIYNEQFF. CDR3 nucleotide sequence: TGCAGCGTGGAGTACGGGACAGTGATTTACAATGAGCAGTTCTTC.

The chain carries TRBV12-3 or TRBV12-4 and TRBJ1-1; D not certain. Trimming stripped 9 bases from V and 5 bases from J, with 19 bases between. The CDR3 is made up of 14 amino acids. CDR3 region: CASTQSAVLTEAFF. DNA for the CDR3: TGTGCCAGTACCCAATCGGCGGTTTTGACTGAAGCTTTCTTT.

The chain links TRBV12-3 or TRBV12-4 to TRBJ1-1; 7 bases fit TRBD1. The ends lost 3 bases at V and 3 bases at J; junction bases unmatched: 7. This CDR3 contains 15 residues. CDR3 region: CASSLIGGEDTEAFF. The DNA for the CDR3 is TGTGCCAGCAGTTTGATAGGGGGCGAGGACACTGAAGCTTTCTTT.

The chain uses TRBV6-2 or TRBV6-3 and TRBJ2-7; TRBD2 might be the D (5 bases). This CDR3 is built from 12 residues. V gave up 2 bases and J gave up 4 bases, with 6 bases separating them. Germline V gene sequence: CDR1 MNHEY, CDR2 SVGEGT. CDR3 in DNA: TGTGCCAGCAGTTACGGGGAGTACGAGCAGTACTTC. Amino acids: CASSYGEYEQYF.

This sequence joins TRBV4-3 and TRBJ1-2, with D possibly being TRBD1 (5 bases). Trimming took 2 bases from V and 3 from J, leaving 19 bases between them. The CDR3 runs 17 residues. From germline, CDR1 is LGHNA and CDR2 YSLEER. The CDR3: CASSQQVGPGRDYGYTF. In nucleotides, the CDR3 is TGCGCCAGCAGCCAACAGGTGGGGCCGGGAAGGGACTATGGCTACACCTTC.

The V gene is TRBV7-8, the J gene TRBJ2-3; D unresolved. This CDR3 is 16 amino acids long. V was trimmed by 4 bases and J by 0 bases, leaving 14 bases between them. Germline lookup yields CDR1 SGHVS and CDR2 FQNEAQ. CDR3 protein: CASSYPYRTSTDTQYF. For the CDR3, the DNA is TGTGCCAGCAGCTATCCCTATCGAACTAGCACAGATACGCAGTATTTT.

With regard to this clonotype: One junction end disagrees with the germline gene, perhaps due to a read error. J is TRBJ2-1 and V is TRBV5-1, with TRBD2 matching 12 bases. Germline CDR1 is SGHRS and CDR2 is YFSETQ. The CDR3 is 16 amino acids. DNA of the CDR3: TGCGCCAGCAGCGGAAGACTAGCGGGGGCCCACAATGAGCGGTTCTTC. Translation: CASSGRLAGAHNERFF.

V usage is TRBV4-3 and J usage is TRBJ2-7, with a tentative D call TRBD2 (5 bases). V lost 0 bases, J lost 5 bases, and 20 bases lay in between. In germline, CDR1 is LGHNA, CDR2 YSLEER. This CDR3 is 17 amino acids long. The DNA for the CDR3 is TGCGCCAGCAGCCAAGAAATGTCGTTGACTTTGACTAACGAGCAGTACTTC. Residues: CASSQEMSLTLTNEQYF.

The chain links TRBV27 to TRBJ2-4, with TRBD2 as a possible D gene (5 bases). The end of the DNA is better explained by TRBJ2-7, so the J call may be wrong. The CDR3 loop spans 14 amino acids. From germline, CDR1 is MNHEY and CDR2 SMNVEV (reference sequence). The CDR3 sequence: CASSLMREHYEQYF. The CDR3 DNA is TGTGCCAGCAGTTTAATGAGGGAGCACTACGAGCAGTACTTC.

This clonotype has only one observation. The chain is built from TRBV5-1 and TRBJ1-5, with D tentatively TRBD1 (6 bases). Germline V CDR1 and CDR2: SGHRS, YFSETQ. This CDR3 spans 14 amino acids. Trimming removed 3 bases at V and 5 bases at J, with 12 bases between. The CDR3 DNA reads as TGCGCCAGCAGCTCCGGACAGCTAGATCAGCCCCAGCATTTT. This translates into CASSSGQLDQPQHF.

The chain's CDR3 is CASGWGKVPRQGLRTEAFF. Here the CDR3 DNA reads TGTGCCAGCGGTTGGGGGAAGGTCCCCCGGCAGGGATTACGGACTGAAGCTTTCTTT. V gene TRBV12-3 or TRBV12-4 combines with J gene TRBJ1-1, with D possibly TRBD1 on 5 matching bases. The CDR3 is 19 residues long. V dropped 8 bases and J dropped 5 bases, with 33 bases sitting between them.

The rearrangement uses TRBV3-1 and TRBJ1-1; D not resolved. The CDR3 covers 13 residues. V lost 3 bases to trimming and J lost 7 bases, with 12 bases between them. CDR1 is LGHDT, CDR2 YNNKEL, per germline (reference sequence). CDR3 coding DNA: TGTGCCAGCAGCCACGGGCCAGACGTTGAAGCTTTCTTT. Amino acid sequence: CASSHGPDVEAFF.

V is TRBV4-1 and J is TRBJ2-2; the match to TRBD1 covers 8 bases. The CDR3 has 15 residues. Germline CDR1 reads MGHRA; CDR2 reads YSYEKL. J gave up 6 bases and V 4 bases, and 7 bases lay outside the gene matches. The CDR3 region has the DNA TGCGCCAGCAGCCGAGGACAGGGTTTCTCCGGGGAGCTGTTTTTT. Its translation: CASSRGQGFSGELFF.

The chain uses TRBV7-2 and TRBJ2-4, with 7 bases fitting TRBD2. The CDR3 has 15 residues. From germline, CDR1 is SGHTA and CDR2 FQGNSA. V was clipped by 2 bases and J by 6 bases; unmatched bases: 7. As DNA, the CDR3 is TGTGCCAGCAGCTTAACGTGGGGGGGTGGAAACATTCAGTACTTC. Amino acids: CASSLTWGGGNIQYF.